The 17 T cell receptor beta chains reported below all come from one sample, sequenced in a study of response to subunit inactivated influenza vaccine. TCRdb itself ran the RT-PCR reads through MiXCR, one entry per CDR3 protein. There are more than 500,000 distinct CDR3 sequences in the sample; approximately 10% occur only once, and 11% lies in the top ten. This same sample was also taken into another study, of T cells expressing NK-cell markers. That publication notes: In generating TCR beta cDNA, 5'RACE template switching with UMIs was used.

The specimen was PBMCs from blood, collected on the day of vaccination. The source is a middle-aged man who received an inactivated influenza vaccine.

This chain links TRBV27 with TRBJ2-2; 7 positions agree with TRBD2. The V segment lost 3 bases and the J segment 5 bases; nucleotides outside the gene matches: 6. The CDR3 spans 15 residues. Looked up from germline, CDR1 is MNHEY and CDR2 is SMNVEV (reference sequence). The CDR3 bases are TGTGCCAGCAGTTTTTTTAGCGGGTTTACCGGGGAGCTGTTTTTT. Protein: CASSFFSGFTGELFF.

This clonotype was counted only a few times. The V and J genes are TRBV20-1 and TRBJ2-5; 10 bases match TRBD2. This CDR3 is 14 amino acids long. Losses at the gene ends were 4 bases for V and 4 bases for J; bases not matched to a gene: 6. CDR1 and CDR2 (germline): DFQATT, SNEGSKA (reference sequence). The CDR3 reads CSATGSSGRETQYF. CDR3 nucleotide sequence: TGCAGTGCTACCGGTTCTAGCGGGAGAGAGACCCAGTACTTC.

This clonotype was detected only a few times. This chain uses TRBV28 with TRBJ1-3; D not resolved. Germline assignment: CDR1 MDHEN and CDR2 SYDVKM. CDR3 size: 14 residues. The ends were cut back, 7 bases at V and 0 bases at J, with 10 bases in the middle. The CDR3 nucleotides read TGTGCCAGCAATAAGGCGCTCTCTGGAAACACCATATATTTT. Its protein is CASNKALSGNTIYF.

The chain carries TRBV3-1 and TRBJ1-3; a weak D match, TRBD1 (6 bases). The germline V gene encodes CDR1 LGHDT and CDR2 YNNKEL (reference sequence). CDR3 length: 16 amino acids. V lost 4 bases to trimming and J lost 4 bases, with 17 bases between them. The CDR3 DNA is TGTGCCAGCAGCCGCGGACAGTTCCACTCAGGAAACACCATATATTTT. It translates to CASSRGQFHSGNTIYF.

This clonotype was detected only a few times. CDR3 loop: CARPGQHSYEQYF. DNA for the CDR3: TGTGCCAGACCGGGACAGCACTCCTACGAGCAGTACTTC. This chain links TRBV6-1 with TRBJ2-7, with TRBD1 matching over 7 bases. Germline V gene sequence: CDR1 MNHNS, CDR2 SASEGT. CDR3 length equals 13 residues. V lost 9 bases and J lost 0; bases outside the gene matches: 5.

This clonotype was seen only a few times. The J gene is TRBJ2-7, the V gene TRBV7-3; D is perhaps TRBD1 or TRBD2 (5 bases each). V was clipped by 5 bases and J by 7 bases, with 24 bases between them. In germline, CDR1 is SGHTA, CDR2 FQGTGA. This CDR3 region has 16 residues. CDR3 residues: CASSPMGTALPTEQYF. As DNA, the CDR3 is TGTGCCAGCAGCCCGATGGGGACGGCCCTTCCTACGGAGCAGTACTTC.

This rearrangement joins TRBV6-1 to TRBJ2-7; 8 bases align to TRBD2. The CDR3 is 14 residues long. Germline V gene sequence: CDR1 MNHNS, CDR2 SASEGT. Trimming cost V 6 bases and J 4 bases; bases outside gene matches: 8. For the CDR3, the DNA is TGTGCCAGCAGGGAGGGACTAGGAAATTACGAGCAGTACTTC. Encoded protein: CASREGLGNYEQYF.

This clonotype was recorded at least ten times. The CDR3 spells CASSLTQGGFHEQYF. Written as DNA, the CDR3 is TGCGCCAGCAGCCTCACTCAGGGAGGGTTCCACGAGCAGTACTTC. The chain carries TRBV5-1 and TRBJ2-7, with 7 nucleotides matching TRBD2. V trimming: 4 bases; J trimming: 5 bases; junction bases outside the gene matches: 12. The V gene's germline CDR1 is SGHRS and CDR2 YFSETQ. CDR3 length: 15 residues.

V gene TRBV10-3 combines with J gene TRBJ1-1; possible D gene TRBD1, 5 bases. The CDR3 sequence is 13 residues long. V gave up 6 bases and J gave up 1 base, with 9 bases separating them. The V gene's germline CDR1 is ENHRY and CDR2 SYGVKD. The CDR3 protein is CAISQDKNTEAFF. In nucleotides, the CDR3 is TGTGCCATCAGCCAGGACAAGAACACTGAAGCTTTCTTT.

This clonotype appeared a few times. The chain has TRBV6-2 or TRBV6-3 and TRBJ2-7; D is possibly TRBD1 (5 bases). Trimming removed 4 bases from V and 6 bases from J, with 13 bases in between. Germline V gene sequence: CDR1 MNHEY, CDR2 SVGEGT. CDR3 length: 13 amino acids. CDR3 DNA: TGTGCCAGCAGTTCGCAAAGGGGTAGCGAGCAGTACTTC. This sequence encodes CASSSQRGSEQYF.

This clonotype occurred a few times. The chain has TRBV11-3 and TRBJ2-7; no clear D gene. V lost 0 bases, J lost 1 base, and 10 bases lay in between. The CDR3 spans 15 residues. Germline CDR1 is SGHNT and CDR2 is YENEEA. The DNA for the CDR3 is TGTGCCAGCAGCTTAGATTTCGGCCATTCCTACGAGCAGTACTTC. As protein: CASSLDFGHSYEQYF.

V gene TRBV5-4 combines with J gene TRBJ2-2; 8 nucleotides align to TRBD1. Germline assignment: CDR1 SGHNT and CDR2 YYREEE (reference sequence). The CDR3 totals 16 residues. V dropped 3 bases and J dropped 1; count of bases not matched to a gene: 5. The chain's CDR3 is CASSSGGGMNTGELFF. The CDR3 region has the DNA TGTGCCAGCAGCTCAGGGGGCGGGATGAACACCGGGGAGCTGTTTTTT.

Here the CDR3 DNA reads TGTGCCAGCTCACCATCGGGGCAGGACCTATCGTATGGCTACACCTTC. Translated: CASSPSGQDLSYGYTF. The J gene is TRBJ1-2, the V gene TRBV18; D perhaps matches TRBD1 (5 bases). V lost 2 bases, J lost 5 bases, and 18 bases lay in between. Germline loops: CDR1 KGHSH, CDR2 LQKENI. The CDR3 is made up of 16 amino acids.

The chain employs TRBV10-3 and TRBJ2-6, with 9 bases lining up with TRBD1. CDR1 ENHRY and CDR2 SYGVKD come from the germline V gene. With V trimmed by 1 base and J by 0 bases, 4 bases remained unmatched. The CDR3 has 18 residues. The CDR3 reads CAISELGTGYSGANVLTF. The CDR3 DNA is TGTGCCATCAGTGAGTTGGGGACAGGGTACTCTGGGGCCAACGTCCTGACTTTC.

This clonotype was observed many times. The genes are TRBV5-1 and TRBJ2-7, with D uncertain. The CDR3 spans 11 residues. Germline CDR1 and CDR2: SGHRS and YFSETQ. V lost 4 bases, J lost 6 bases, and 8 bases lay in between. The CDR3 here is CASSLQAEQYF. As DNA, the CDR3 is TGCGCCAGCAGCCTTCAGGCCGAGCAGTACTTC.

The chain recombines TRBV7-2 with TRBJ2-3, with D unclear. This CDR3 spans 12 amino acids. V lost 10 bases to trimming and J lost 3 bases, with 11 bases between them. Germline V gene sequence: CDR1 SGHTA, CDR2 FQGNSA. This chain's CDR3 is CATRSLTDTQYF. The CDR3 region has the DNA TGTGCCACCAGGTCCCTAACAGATACGCAGTATTTT. Complete variable domain (other parts from reference TRBV7-2 and TRBJ2-3): GAGVSQSPSNKVTEKGKDVELRCDPISGHTALYWYRQSLGQGLEFLIYFQGNSAPDKSGLPSDRFSAERTGGSVSTLTIQRTQQEDSAVYLCATRSLTDTQYFGPGTRLTVL.

This clonotype occurred many times. The V call is TRBV29-1, the J call TRBJ2-1; 8 bases match TRBD1. The J segment lost 6 bases and the V segment lost 6 bases, leaving 4 bases of the junction unmatched. CDR3 length equals 12 residues. CDR1 is SQVTM, CDR2 ANQGSEA, per germline. CDR3 sequence: CSVIDRGNEQFF. CDR3 nucleotides: TGCAGCGTCATAGACAGGGGCAATGAGCAGTTCTTC.